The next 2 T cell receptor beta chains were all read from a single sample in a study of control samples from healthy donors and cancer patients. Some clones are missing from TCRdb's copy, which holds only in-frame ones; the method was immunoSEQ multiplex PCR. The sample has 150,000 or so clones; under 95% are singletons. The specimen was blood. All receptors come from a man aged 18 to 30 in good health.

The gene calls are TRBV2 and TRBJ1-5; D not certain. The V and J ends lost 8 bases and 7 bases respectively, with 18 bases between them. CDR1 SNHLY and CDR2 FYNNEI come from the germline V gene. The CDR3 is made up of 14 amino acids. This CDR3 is CASSETTERQPQHF. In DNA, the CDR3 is TGTGCCAGCTCCGAAACAACGGAGCGCCAGCCCCAGCATTTT.

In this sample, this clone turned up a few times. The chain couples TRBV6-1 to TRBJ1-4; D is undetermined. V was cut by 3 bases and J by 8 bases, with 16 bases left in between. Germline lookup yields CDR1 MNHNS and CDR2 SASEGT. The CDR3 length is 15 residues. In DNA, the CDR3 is TGTGCCAGCAGTGATCTTGCTGGAGTGAGGGAAAAACTGTTTTTT. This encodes CASSDLAGVREKLFF.